At least ten counts were recorded for the clone carrying this TCR beta chain. Its specificity is not known. This entry comes from a study of read filtering for tumor transcriptome and immune sequencing. General study points: Dropping single-read clonotypes raised IR-seq and RNA-seq shared-clonotype correlation.

CDR3 length: 15 amino acids. Trimming left V 0 bases short and J 4 bases short, with 12 bases between. Germline values: CDR1 SGHAT, CDR2 FQNNGV. From around 0.4 ug of RNA, a library with molecular barcoded alpha/delta and beta/gamma adaptors was made. TCRdb reprocessed the reads with MiXCR, giving one entry per CDR3 protein. The sample shows more than 35,000 distinct CDR3 sequences, approximately 15% of them seen only once. The TCR comes from a donor aged 40 or over with multiple myeloma. The gene calls are TRBV11-2 and TRBJ1-2; D is possibly TRBD1 (5 bases). The sequencing sample was made of a population of CD138-negative cells sorted from bone marrow. The CDR3 protein is CASSLDPGVGYGYTF. Written as DNA, the CDR3 is TGTGCCAGCAGCTTAGATCCGGGGGTAGGCTATGGCTACACCTTC.